Detailed here is one TCR beta chain. CDR1 and CDR2 from the germline V gene are MNHEY and SMNVEV (reference sequence). The CDR3 length is 20 residues. J lost 0 bases, V lost 1 base, and 11 bases had no gene match. This entry belongs to a study of T cell changes during pregnancy in multiple sclerosis. Clones were sequenced by immunoSEQ multiplex PCR, and TCRdb holds only the in-frame ones, with some missing. The profile shows 110,000 or so clones, approximately 93% of them singletons. The V gene is TRBV27, the J gene TRBJ2-1; 11 bases fit TRBD2. The sequencing used peripheral blood, collected before pregnancy. The TCR originated in a female donor with multiple sclerosis, enrolled in a pregnancy study. CDR3 nucleotide sequence: TGTGCCAGCAGTTTATATCCTCCGGGACTAGCGGCAAGCTCCTACAATGAGCAGTTCTTC. It specifies CASSLYPPGLAASSYNEQFF.